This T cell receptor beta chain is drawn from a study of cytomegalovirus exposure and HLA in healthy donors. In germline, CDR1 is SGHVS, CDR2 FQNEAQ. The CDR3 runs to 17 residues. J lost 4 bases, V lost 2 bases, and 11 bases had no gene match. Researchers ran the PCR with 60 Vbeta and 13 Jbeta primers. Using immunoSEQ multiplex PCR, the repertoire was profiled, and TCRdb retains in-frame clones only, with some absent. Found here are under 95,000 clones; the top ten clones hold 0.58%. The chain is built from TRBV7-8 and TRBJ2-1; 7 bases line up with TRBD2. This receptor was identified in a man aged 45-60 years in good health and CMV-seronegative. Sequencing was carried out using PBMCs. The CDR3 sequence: CASSLPGGTGRYNEQFF. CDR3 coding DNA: TGTGCCAGCAGCTTACCCGGGGGGACGGGGAGGTACAATGAGCAGTTCTTC.